The rows below give T cell receptor beta chains drawn from one sample of a study of cytomegalovirus exposure and HLA in healthy donors. Here immunoSEQ multiplex PCR was the method, and the copy in TCRdb shows in-frame clones only, minus some. Here the sample spans 100,000 or so clones, less than 85% being singletons. Sequencing input: PBMCs. The receptor set was obtained from a man aged 40-55 years in good health and CMV-seropositive. Each CDR3 is given with its conserved first and last residue. D genes are given only for firm matches. Part of the rows lack a size; the others show once, few, many or a class for expanded clones.

clone size,J gene,V gene,D gene,CDR3 DNA,CDR3 protein
-,TRBJ1-1,TRBV30,-,TGTGCCTGGAGTGAGGCCGGGGAGACTGAAGCTTTCTTT,CAWSEAGETEAFF
-,TRBJ2-3,TRBV14,TRBD2,TGTGCCAGCAGCCAAACCGGCGGGGGGGCAGATACGCAGTATTTT,CASSQTGGGADTQYF
-,TRBJ2-3,TRBV4-2,TRBD2,TGTGCCAGCAGCCAAGATGGGGTAGCGGGGGAGAGCACAGATACGCAGTATTTT,CASSQDGVAGESTDTQYF
-,TRBJ2-1,TRBV29-1,TRBD1,TGCAGCGTCGCCGCAGGGGGCGTTGGGAATGAGCAGTTCTTC,CSVAAGGVGNEQFF
-,TRBJ2-1,TRBV18,TRBD2,TGTGCCAGCTCACCACCGCAGACTAGCTTGGTTTTTTTCTACAATGAGCAGTTCTTC,CASSPPQTSLVFFYNEQFF
-,TRBJ1-1,TRBV10-3,TRBD1,TGTGCCATCAGCCTGGGACAGGGGGACACTGAAGCTTTCTTT,CAISLGQGDTEAFF
-,TRBJ2-7,TRBV29-1,-,TGCAGCGTCCAGGGAAAACAGGGGACTCACGAGCAGTACTTC,CSVQGKQGTHEQYF
few,TRBJ2-7,TRBV14,TRBD2,TGTGCCAGCAGCCGAGAGACTAGCGGGGGGCCCTACTTC,CASSRETSGGPYF
-,TRBJ2-6,TRBV7-9,TRBD1,TGTGCCAGCAGCTTAGGTGGACAGGGGAAGGCTGGGGCCAACGTCCTGACTTTC,CASSLGGQGKAGANVLTF
-,TRBJ1-2,TRBV7-9,-,TGTGCCAGCAGCTTCGGGGGGGGCTATGGCTACACCTTC,CASSFGGGYGYTF
-,TRBJ2-7,TRBV14,TRBD1,TGTGCCAGCAGCTTCGGTCTTGGTGTGACAGGGTCGTTCTCCTACGAGCAGTACTTC,CASSFGLGVTGSFSYEQYF
-,TRBJ2-7,TRBV19,-,TGTGCCAGTAGTATAATCATCGGGGGTTCCTACGAGCAGTACTTC,CASSIIIGGSYEQYF
-,TRBJ2-1,TRBV7-2,TRBD2,TGTGCCAGCAGCTTGCTAGCGGCTACGAACTACAATGAGCAGTTCTTC,CASSLLAATNYNEQFF
-,TRBJ1-2,TRBV4-3,-,TGCGCCAGCAGCCCTCTCGGGGGACTCCACTATGGCTACACCTTC,CASSPLGGLHYGYTF
once,TRBJ2-7,TRBV6-1,-,TGTGCCAGCAGTGAACAGGGGTTTGGCTACGAGCAGTACTTC,CASSEQGFGYEQYF
few,TRBJ1-3,TRBV7-9,-,TGTGCCAGCAGCCCCGACAGGCCGTCTGGAAACACCATATATTTT,CASSPDRPSGNTIYF
-,TRBJ2-5,TRBV7-3,-,TGTGCCAGCAGCTTGCGCGGGCCTCAAGAGACCCAGTACTTC,CASSLRGPQETQYF
-,TRBJ1-4,TRBV21-1,-,TGTGCCAGCAGCAAAGGGACTTCTAATGAAAAACTGTTTTTT,CASSKGTSNEKLFF
-,TRBJ1-1,TRBV13,-,TGTGCCAGCAGCCAAGGGAGGACTGAAGCTTTCTTT,CASSQGRTEAFF
-,TRBJ1-1,TRBV9,TRBD1,TGTGCCAGCAGCGGCCGTAGGGACAGAACCACTGAAGCTTTCTTT,CASSGRRDRTTEAFF
-,TRBJ2-5,TRBV30,TRBD2,TGTGCCTGGAGTGTAGGCCTAGCGGGGGGGAAGCCCCTTGTAGAGACCCAGTACTTC,CAWSVGLAGGKPLVETQYF
-,TRBJ2-2,TRBV7-3,-,TGTGCCAGCTCCCCCTCGTGGGGTCAGGGCGGGGAGCTGTTTTTT,CASSPSWGQGGELFF
-,TRBJ2-2,TRBV7-2,TRBD1,TGTGCCAGCAGCGGACAGGCGAACACCGGGGAGCTGTTTTTT,CASSGQANTGELFF
-,TRBJ1-2,TRBV7-2,-,TGTGCCAGCAGCTCCCACAGGGATGTTGGTGGCTACACCTTC,CASSSHRDVGGYTF
-,TRBJ2-1,TRBV7-9,TRBD1,TGTGCCAGCAGCTTGACAGGGGCCTACTCCTACAATGAGCAGTTCTTC,CASSLTGAYSYNEQFF
-,TRBJ1-6,TRBV25-1,-,TGTGCCAGCAGTGAATCGTCAGGCCAAAATTCACCCCTCCACTTT,CASSESSGQNSPLHF
few,TRBJ2-3,TRBV6-6,-,TGTGCCAGCAGCCCCCAGGATACGCAGTATTTT,CASSPQDTQYF
once,TRBJ2-5,TRBV30,TRBD1,TGTGCCTGGAGTGGGGGACAGGGCTACCGAGAGACCCAGTACTTC,CAWSGGQGYRETQYF
few,TRBJ2-2,TRBV14,-,TGTGCCAGCAGCCAAGAAATAAACACCGGGGAGCTGTTTTTT,CASSQEINTGELFF
-,TRBJ1-2,TRBV6-1,-,TGTGCCAGCAAGCCCATCTCCGAGGGACAAGGCTACACCTTC,CASKPISEGQGYTF
-,TRBJ2-7,TRBV12-5,-,TGTGCTAGTGGTTTAGGGACACCCGAGCAGTACTTC,CASGLGTPEQYF
-,TRBJ2-1,TRBV21-1,-,TGTGCCAGCAGCAAAGCCCAAGGACTAGCGGCGAATGAGCAGTTCTTC,CASSKAQGLAANEQFF
-,TRBJ1-5,TRBV19,-,TGTGCCAGTACTCGGGGGGTGGGAAGCAATCAGCCCCAGCATTTT,CASTRGVGSNQPQHF
-,TRBJ2-1,TRBV10-3,-,TGTGCCGTACGGGACGGGGAGCGGGATGAGCAGTTCTTC,CAVRDGERDEQFF
-,TRBJ2-7,TRBV6-5,TRBD1,TGTGCCAGCAGTTACTCGAAGGGACAGATCTACGAGCAGTACTTC,CASSYSKGQIYEQYF
-,TRBJ1-1,TRBV11-2,-,TGTGCCAGCAGCTTCACCGGCACTGAAGCTTTCTTT,CASSFTGTEAFF
once,TRBJ2-7,TRBV15,TRBD1,TGTGCCACCAGCAGAGAGGGGACAGGGAACAACGAGCAGTACTTC,CATSREGTGNNEQYF
-,TRBJ2-2,TRBV7-2,TRBD1,TGTGCCAGCAGCCCCGGGACAGGGAACACCGGGGAGCTGTTTTTT,CASSPGTGNTGELFF
-,TRBJ2-7,TRBV2,TRBD1,TGTGCCAGCAGTACCGACAGGGCCTCCTACGAGCAGTACTTC,CASSTDRASYEQYF
-,TRBJ2-2,TRBV18,TRBD2,TGTGCCAGCTCTCCTTTCGCTAGCGGGAGAAAAGCGAACACCGGGGAGCTGTTTTTT,CASSPFASGRKANTGELFF
-,TRBJ1-1,TRBV5-4,-,TGTGCCAGCAGCTTGGGAGGGAAGGAAGCTTTCTTT,CASSLGGKEAFF
few,TRBJ2-4,TRBV28,-,TGTGCCAGCAGCACCTCCGGAGGGTTAAAAAACATTCAGTACTTC,CASSTSGGLKNIQYF
-,TRBJ2-4,TRBV4-1,-,TGCGCCAGCAGTGACTACAGGGTAGCCAAAAACAGTCAGTACTTC,CASSDYRVAKNSQYF
-,TRBJ1-1,TRBV27,-,TGTGCCAGCAGTCAAGCCCCGATGAACACTGAAGCTTTCTTT,CASSQAPMNTEAFF
-,TRBJ1-1,TRBV19,-,TGTGCCAGTAGTCAAGGACAGAAAAACACTGAAGCTTTCTTT,CASSQGQKNTEAFF
-,TRBJ2-7,TRBV13,TRBD1,TGTGCCAGCCGAACAGGGGGAGAGGGCTACGAGCAGTACTTC,CASRTGGEGYEQYF
once,TRBJ2-4,TRBV18,-,TGTGCCAGCTCATCTAGATCGCAGGGGGGCTTAGCCAAAAACATTCAGTACTTC,CASSSRSQGGLAKNIQYF
-,TRBJ2-2,TRBV5-4,TRBD1,TGTGCCAGCAGCCTAGGACAGGGCACCACCGGGGAGCTGTTTTTT,CASSLGQGTTGELFF
-,TRBJ1-5,TRBV2,-,TGTGCCTCCGCGGGCGTGGCGTATAGCAATCAGCCCCAGCATTTT,CASAGVAYSNQPQHF
-,TRBJ2-1,TRBV7-8,-,TGTGCCAGCAGTCTCACGGGGGCGCGGGGGTATGAGCAGTTCTTC,CASSLTGARGYEQFF
-,TRBJ2-7,TRBV9,TRBD2,TGTGCCAGCAGCGTAACTAGCGGGGAGGGGTACGAGCAGTACTTC,CASSVTSGEGYEQYF
-,TRBJ2-3,TRBV5-4,-,TGTGCCAGCAGCTCTTACAGGGACCATAGCACAGATACGCAGTATTTT,CASSSYRDHSTDTQYF
few,TRBJ1-2,TRBV7-3,TRBD1,TGTGCCAGCAGCCGAAACAGGACAGGGGTCTTAGCTAACTATGGCTACACCTTC,CASSRNRTGVLANYGYTF
once,TRBJ1-1,TRBV27,-,TGTGCCAGCAGGCGGGGGACACTGAACACTGAAGCTTTCTTT,CASRRGTLNTEAFF
few,TRBJ2-7,TRBV6-4,TRBD2,TGTGCCAGCAGTCCCGGGGGGGAGTCCTACGAGCAGTACTTC,CASSPGGESYEQYF
-,TRBJ1-4,TRBV4-3,-,TGCGCCAGCAGCCCGAGCGGCTTGCTGGGGGAAAAACTGTTTTTT,CASSPSGLLGEKLFF
-,TRBJ1-1,TRBV6-5,-,TGTGCCAGCATCTCACATGGGGGCTTGAACACTGAAGCTTTCTTT,CASISHGGLNTEAFF